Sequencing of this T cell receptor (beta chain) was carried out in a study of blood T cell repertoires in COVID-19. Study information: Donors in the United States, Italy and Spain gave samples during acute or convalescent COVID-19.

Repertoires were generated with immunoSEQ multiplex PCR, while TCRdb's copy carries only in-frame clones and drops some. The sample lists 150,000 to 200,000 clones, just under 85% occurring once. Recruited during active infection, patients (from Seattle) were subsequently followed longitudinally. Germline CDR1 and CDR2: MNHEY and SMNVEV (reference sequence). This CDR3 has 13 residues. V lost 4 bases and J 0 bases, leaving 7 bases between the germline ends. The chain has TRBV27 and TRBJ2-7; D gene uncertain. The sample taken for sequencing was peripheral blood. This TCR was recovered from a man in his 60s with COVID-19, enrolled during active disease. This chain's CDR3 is CASSSYPSYEQYF. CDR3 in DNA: TGTGCCAGCAGTTCCTACCCCTCCTACGAGCAGTACTTC.